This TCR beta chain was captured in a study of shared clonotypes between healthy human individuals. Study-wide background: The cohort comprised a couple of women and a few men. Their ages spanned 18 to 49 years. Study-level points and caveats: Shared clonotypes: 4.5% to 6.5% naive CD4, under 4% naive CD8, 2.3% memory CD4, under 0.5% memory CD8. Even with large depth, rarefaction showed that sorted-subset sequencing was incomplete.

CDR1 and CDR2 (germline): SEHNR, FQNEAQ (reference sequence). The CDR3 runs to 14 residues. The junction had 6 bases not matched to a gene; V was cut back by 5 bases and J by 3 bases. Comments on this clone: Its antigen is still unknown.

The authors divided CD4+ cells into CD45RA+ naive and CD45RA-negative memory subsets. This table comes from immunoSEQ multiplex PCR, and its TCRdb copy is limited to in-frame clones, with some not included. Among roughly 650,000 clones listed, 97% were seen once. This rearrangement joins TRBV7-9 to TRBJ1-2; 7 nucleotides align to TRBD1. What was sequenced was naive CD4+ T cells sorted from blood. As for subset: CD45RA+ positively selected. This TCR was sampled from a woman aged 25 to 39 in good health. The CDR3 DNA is TGTGCCAGCAGCCCCCGACAGGGAGACTATGGCTACACCTTC. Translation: CASSPRQGDYGYTF.